One sample yielded the 19 T cell receptor beta chains listed below, sequenced in a study of beta chain features in type 1 diabetes listed by TCRdb under 2018. The method behind the library was the immunoSEQ multiplex PCR assay. The entire amount of isolated RNA was reverse transcribed using the High Capacity cDNA Reverse Transcription Kit, so the sequenced TCRB transcripts were expressed ones. In its TCRdb copy, this immuneACCESS table keeps in-frame sequences only and misses some clones. Where compared with another copy, unresolved V genes explain less than half of these, and the others have no known cause. For this sample there are 200,000 to 300,000 clones; about 63% appear just once. The ten most abundant clones make up roughly 0.048% of the sample. Specimen: naive CD4+ T cells from blood. This specimen's cell subset or site label, per the study, means: true naive CD4+ T cells. The receptor set was obtained from a man aged 25 to 45 in good health.

The rearrangement uses TRBV23-1 and TRBJ2-7; no clear D. TRBV23-1 is assigned to the ORF class and has an uncertain function. The CDR3 extends over 17 amino acids. Trimming stripped 2 bases from V and 0 bases from J, with 17 bases between. The CDR3 spells CASSQIAGEILSYEQYF. The DNA for the CDR3 is TGCGCCAGCAGTCAAATCGCAGGCGAAATCCTCTCCTACGAGCAGTACTTC.

The chain is built from TRBV4-1 and TRBJ2-1; no definite D call. Trimming took 1 base from V and 8 from J, leaving 9 bases between them. Germline V gene lookup returns CDR1 MGHRA and CDR2 YSYEKL. CDR3 size: 13 residues. CDR3 loop: CASSQGGSYEQFF. The CDR3 nucleotides are TGCGCCAGCAGCCAAGGGGGTAGCTATGAGCAGTTCTTC.

This CDR3 is CASSAGGAHTGYTF. The DNA of the CDR3 is TGTGCCAGCAGCGCCGGGGGGGCGCATACCGGCTACACCTTC. This chain connects TRBV9 to TRBJ1-2, with D perhaps TRBD1 (6 bases). Trimming left V 3 bases short and J 8 bases short, with 17 bases between. The CDR3 covers 14 residues. Germline V gives CDR1 SGDLS, CDR2 YYNGEE.

The rearrangement uses TRBV7-9 and TRBJ1-4; D perhaps matches TRBD1 (6 bases). V was clipped by 2 bases and J by 8 bases, with 9 bases between them. The germline V gene encodes CDR1 SEHNR and CDR2 FQNEAQ (reference sequence). The CDR3 runs 13 residues. CDR3 nucleotide sequence: TGTGCCAGCAGCTTATCGGGACACGAAAAACTGTTTTTT. Translating it yields CASSLSGHEKLFF.

The chain is built from TRBV2 and TRBJ2-7; 9 bases are shared with TRBD2. The CDR3 runs 12 residues. Trimming took 3 bases from V and 12 from J; bases not matched to a gene: 6. The V gene's germline CDR1 is SNHLY and CDR2 FYNNEI. The CDR3 DNA is TGTGCCAGCAGTGACCAAACTAGCGGGCGGTACTTC. This encodes CASSDQTSGRYF.

Only a few counts were recorded for this clone. The chain combines TRBV7-9 with TRBJ2-7, with D unclear. The CDR3 has 13 amino acids. Trimming cost V 7 bases and J 8 bases, with 18 bases left between them. CDR1 and CDR2 (germline): SEHNR, FQNEAQ (reference sequence). The CDR3, as DNA: TGTGCCAGCAACCCTGACCGGTCGGGTAAGCAGTACTTC. Encoded protein: CASNPDRSGKQYF.

The chain employs TRBV5-1 and TRBJ2-7; D not certain. The V end was cut by 1 base, the J end by 0 bases, with 5 bases between. The CDR3 has 13 amino acids. The V gene's germline CDR1 is SGHRS and CDR2 YFSETQ. Here the CDR3 reads CASSLTDSYEQYF. The CDR3 DNA is TGCGCCAGCAGCTTGACCGACTCCTACGAGCAGTACTTC.

The V call is TRBV25-1, the J call TRBJ2-7, with D uncertain. The CDR3 has 11 residues. The germline V gene encodes CDR1 MGHDK and CDR2 SYGVNS. V was pared by 3 bases and J by 2 bases, with 2 bases between. The CDR3 nucleotides are TGTGCCAGCAGTGACCCCTACGAGCAGTACTTC. Translated: CASSDPYEQYF.

This rearrangement joins TRBV4-1 to TRBJ1-1; a possible D gene is TRBD1 (5 bases). V shed 3 bases and J shed 1 base, with 12 bases lying between them. The CDR3 spans 15 residues. Germline-derived CDR1 and CDR2 are MGHRA and YSYEKL. The CDR3 is CASSHTGTRNTEAFF. DNA of the CDR3: TGCGCCAGCAGCCACACAGGAACGAGGAACACTGAAGCTTTCTTT.

J is TRBJ2-3 and V is TRBV29-1, with D uncertain. Per germline, CDR1 SQVTM and CDR2 ANQGSEA. Deletions cut 4 bases from V and 0 bases from J, with 11 bases between. The CDR3 extends over 14 amino acids. The CDR3 nucleotides are TGCAGCGTTGGTGGAAGCGTAAGCACAGATACGCAGTATTTT. It is translated as CSVGGSVSTDTQYF.

The chain uses TRBV7-2 and TRBJ2-6; no clear D. Germline assignment: CDR1 SGHTA and CDR2 FQGNSA. V lost 5 bases to trimming and J lost 1 base, with 12 bases between them. The CDR3 is 16 amino acids. The CDR3 DNA is TGTGCCAGCAGCCCCTTGCAGGTTTCTGGGGCCAACGTCCTGACTTTC. Its translation is CASSPLQVSGANVLTF.

This clone was detected once. The chain recombines TRBV5-1 with TRBJ2-5; 14 positions agree with TRBD2. Germline V CDR1 and CDR2: SGHRS, YFSETQ. V trimming: 3 bases; J trimming: 1 base; junction bases outside the gene matches: 8. This CDR3 has 18 amino acids. The CDR3 sequence is CASSSSAGTSGGQETQYF. In nucleotides, the CDR3 is TGCGCCAGCAGCTCCTCTGCCGGGACTAGCGGGGGCCAAGAGACCCAGTACTTC.

The rearrangement joins TRBV6-5 to TRBJ2-7; 8 bases match TRBD1. This CDR3 contains 15 residues. V was clipped by 7 bases and J by 3 bases; unmatched bases: 11. Germline CDR1 and CDR2: MNHEY and SVGAGI. The CDR3 DNA follows: TGTGCCAGCATCCCGTCCGGGACAGGCAACTACGAGCAGTACTTC. The encoded protein is CASIPSGTGNYEQYF.

The chain couples TRBV2 to TRBJ2-5; D is unclear. Germline V gene lookup returns CDR1 SNHLY and CDR2 FYNNEI. This CDR3 comprises 11 residues. Between the trimmed V and J ends, which lost 6 bases and 5 bases, there was a span of 7 bases. This CDR3 is CASRNTETQYF. The CDR3 DNA reads TGTGCCAGCAGGAATACGGAGACCCAGTACTTC.

The chain uses TRBV7-2 and TRBJ1-4; D gene ambiguous. Germline values: CDR1 SGHTA, CDR2 FQGNSA. Trimming left V 2 bases short and J 0 bases short, with 7 bases between. The CDR3 is 15 residues long. In DNA, the CDR3 is TGTGCCAGCAGCTTACGGGGAGCAACTAATGAAAAACTGTTTTTT. It yields the protein CASSLRGATNEKLFF.

The rearrangement joins TRBV2 to TRBJ1-6; D perhaps matches TRBD1 (6 bases). V was clipped by 8 bases and J by 7 bases, with 15 bases between them. Germline loops: CDR1 SNHLY, CDR2 FYNNEI. The CDR3 is made up of 14 amino acids. The CDR3 region has the DNA TGTGCCAGCTGCCTCTGGACAGACAATTCACCCCTCCACTTT. Protein sequence: CASCLWTDNSPLHF. Variable domain in full (rest from reference TRBV2 and TRBJ1-6): EPEVTQTPSHQVTQMGQEVILRCVPISNHLYFYWYRQILGQKVEFLVSFYNNEISEKSEIFDDQFSVERPDGSNFTLKIRSTKLEDSAMYFCASCLWTDNSPLHFGNGTRLTVT.

The rearrangement links TRBV30 to TRBJ2-5; D tentatively reads TRBD1 or TRBD2 (5 bases each). CDR3 length equals 18 residues. Trimming removed 2 bases from V and 1 base from J, with 23 bases in between. The germline V gene has CDR1 GTSNPN and CDR2 SVGIG (reference sequence). The DNA for the CDR3 is TGTGCCTGGAGTCTACAGGAGGCGAGGTTCGGTAGCCAAGAGACCCAGTACTTC. It codes for CAWSLQEARFGSQETQYF.

This clone has only a few counts. The gene calls are TRBV7-2 and TRBJ2-3; 12 bases match TRBD2. J lost 1 base, V lost 5 bases, and 7 bases had no gene match. The CDR3 has 17 residues. Per germline, CDR1 SGHTA and CDR2 FQGNSA. The CDR3 loop is CASSRSLAGGRTDTQYF. The CDR3 nucleotides are TGTGCCAGCAGCCGATCACTAGCGGGAGGACGCACAGATACGCAGTATTTT.

This clone was counted a few times. The CDR3 DNA reads as TGCAGCGTTGGTTTCCAAGAGACCCAGTACTTC. Residues: CSVGFQETQYF. V is TRBV29-1 and J is TRBJ2-5; no firm D call. The CDR3 consists of 11 residues. The V end lost 4 bases, the J end lost 1 base, and 4 bases lay between the germline ends. Germline values: CDR1 SQVTM, CDR2 ANQGSEA.